This TCR beta chain derives from a study of neurological immune-mediated disorders. TCRdb re-called the 5' RACE reads through MiXCR, storing one row per CDR3 protein. The table shows about 50,000 distinct CDR3 sequences, with over 9% occurring only once. This clonotype was seen many times. The germline V gene encodes CDR1 SGHRS and CDR2 YFSETQ. The CDR3 runs 16 residues. V lost 4 bases to trimming and J lost 1 base; unmatched junction nucleotides: 8. The origin of this receptor is a man between 65 and 85 years old with HTLV-1-associated myelopathy (HAM/TSP). Sample: PBMCs. The chain has TRBV5-1 and TRBJ2-3, with 8 bases matching TRBD2. In DNA form, the CDR3 reads TGCGCCAGCAGCACCACTAGCGGTTACGGCACAGATACGCAGTATTTT. This encodes CASSTTSGYGTDTQYF. The complete variable domain, with remaining parts taken from reference TRBV5-1 and TRBJ2-3, reads KAGVTQTPRYLIKTRGQQVTLSCSPISGHRSVSWYQQTPGQGLQFLFEYFSETQRNKGNFPGRFSGRQFSNSRSEMNVSTLELGDSALYLCASSTTSGYGTDTQYFGPGTRLTVL.